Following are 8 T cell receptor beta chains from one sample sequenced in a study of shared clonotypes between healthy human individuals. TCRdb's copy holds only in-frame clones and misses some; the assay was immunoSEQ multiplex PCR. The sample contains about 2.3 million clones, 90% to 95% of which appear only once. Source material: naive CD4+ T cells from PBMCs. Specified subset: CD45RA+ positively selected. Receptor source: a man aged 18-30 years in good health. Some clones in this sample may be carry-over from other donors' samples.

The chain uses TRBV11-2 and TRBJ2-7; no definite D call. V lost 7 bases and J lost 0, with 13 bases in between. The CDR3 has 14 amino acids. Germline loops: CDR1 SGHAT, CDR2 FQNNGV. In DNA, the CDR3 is TGTGCCAGCACCCCCTCGGGCAGCTCCTACGAGCAGTACTTC. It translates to CASTPSGSSYEQYF.

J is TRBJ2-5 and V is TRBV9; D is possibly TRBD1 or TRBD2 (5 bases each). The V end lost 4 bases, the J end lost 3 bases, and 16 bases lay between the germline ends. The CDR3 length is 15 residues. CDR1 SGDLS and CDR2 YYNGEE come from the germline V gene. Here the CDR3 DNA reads TGTGCCAGCAGCCAAGGGGTGAGGGGTAAAGAGACCCAGTACTTC. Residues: CASSQGVRGKETQYF.

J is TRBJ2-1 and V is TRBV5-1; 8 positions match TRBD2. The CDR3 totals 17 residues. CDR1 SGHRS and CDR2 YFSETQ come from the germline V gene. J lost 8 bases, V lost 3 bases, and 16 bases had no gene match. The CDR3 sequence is CASSSNPLAAPGDEQFF. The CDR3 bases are TGCGCCAGCAGCTCTAACCCACTAGCGGCCCCTGGGGATGAGCAGTTCTTC. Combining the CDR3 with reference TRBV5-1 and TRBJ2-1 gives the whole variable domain KAGVTQTPRYLIKTRGQQVTLSCSPISGHRSVSWYQQTPGQGLQFLFEYFSETQRNKGNFPGRFSGRQFSNSRSEMNVSTLELGDSALYLCASSSNPLAAPGDEQFFGPGTRLTVL.

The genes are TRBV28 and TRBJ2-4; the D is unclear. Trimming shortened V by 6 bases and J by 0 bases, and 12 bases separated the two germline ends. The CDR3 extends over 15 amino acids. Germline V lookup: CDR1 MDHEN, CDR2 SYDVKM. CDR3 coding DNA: TGTGCCAGCAGGCCTACAGACCCAGCCAAAAACATTCAGTACTTC. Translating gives CASRPTDPAKNIQYF.

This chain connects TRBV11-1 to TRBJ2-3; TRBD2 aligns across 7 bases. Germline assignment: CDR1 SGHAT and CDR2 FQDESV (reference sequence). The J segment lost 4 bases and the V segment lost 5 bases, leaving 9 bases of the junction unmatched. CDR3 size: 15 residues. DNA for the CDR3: TGTGCCAGCAGCGAGGGCCGGAGCGGGGCAGATACGCAGTATTTT. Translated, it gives CASSEGRSGADTQYF.

CDR3 sequence: CASSFRQGFYEQYF. CDR3 DNA: TGTGCCAGCAGTTTCCGACAGGGATTCTACGAGCAGTACTTC. This chain uses TRBV6-5 with TRBJ2-7, with TRBD1 identical over 7 bases. Germline V gives CDR1 MNHEY, CDR2 SVGAGI. The V segment lost 4 bases and the J segment 3 bases; nucleotides outside the gene matches: 6. The CDR3 length is 14 residues.

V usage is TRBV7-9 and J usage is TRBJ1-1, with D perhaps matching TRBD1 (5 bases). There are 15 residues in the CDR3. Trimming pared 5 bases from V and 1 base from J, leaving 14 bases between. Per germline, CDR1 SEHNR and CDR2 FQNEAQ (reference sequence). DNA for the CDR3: TGTGCCAGCAGCCCGGACATCCGCTCGAACACTGAAGCTTTCTTT. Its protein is CASSPDIRSNTEAFF.

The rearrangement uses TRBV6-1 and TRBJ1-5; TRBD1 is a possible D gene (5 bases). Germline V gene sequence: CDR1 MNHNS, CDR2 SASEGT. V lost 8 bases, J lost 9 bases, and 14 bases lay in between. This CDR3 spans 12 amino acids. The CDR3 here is CASGAGISPQHF. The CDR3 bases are TGTGCCAGCGGGGCGGGTATTTCGCCCCAGCATTTT.